These T cell receptor beta chains were read from a single sample in a study of T cell changes during pregnancy in multiple sclerosis. The protocol was immunoSEQ multiplex PCR, while the TCRdb copy is restricted to in-frame clones and leaves out a portion. The sample records around 67,000 clones, about nine tenths being singletons. Material: peripheral blood, obtained in the first trimester of pregnancy. These receptor sequences come from a female donor with multiple sclerosis, enrolled in a pregnancy study. The conserved cysteine and the conserved F or W are not part of the CDR3 here. Fields, in order: CDR3 length, V gene, clone size, CDR3 protein. Some rows mark clone size as missing; the rest say once, few, many or name a class of expanded clone.

12	TRBV25-1	.	ASSESGPINEQY
20	TRBV4-3	.	ASSQRYGWGLAGGSSYNEQF
15	TRBV9	.	ASNAKMEAANTGELF
11	TRBV11-2	.	ASSLHQGETQY
11	TRBV29-1	.	SVGGLGGGEQY
14	TRBV6-5	.	ASSYSNIAGAETQY
15	TRBV7-9	.	ASSFPGDRVASYEQY
14	TRBV5-3	.	ARSLADRGSYNEQF
11	TRBV6-5	few	ASSSSGDIGYT
14	TRBV28	.	ASRPGTGRSNQPQH
13	TRBV5-1	.	ASSLRDSFQETQY
15	TRBV5-8	.	ASSPSGSRTWSYGYT
14	TRBV9	.	ASSVEAGRIGYGYT
15	TRBV12-5	once	ASGLVRTSGLSYEQY
10	TRBV6-5	.	ASSRPTGEQY
18	TRBV28	.	ASSLNPVGTGGRSVRPQH
12	TRBV5-1	.	ASSPGASPGELF
14	TRBV5-1	.	ASSPGGTSGQETQY
16	TRBV30	.	AWSRFEGGALSGNTIY
14	TRBV4-1	.	ASSQGVTGSNNIQY
12	TRBV10-2	.	ASRALEGSYEQY
13	TRBV5-6	.	ASRLRGTGADTQY
14	TRBV5-4	.	ASRDAGQGPSYGYT
16	TRBV25-1	.	ASSEEYRGRTGANVLT
15	TRBV11-3	once	ASSSLVSGGSYNEQF
13	TRBV29-1	.	SVEDQGAIYNEQF
14	TRBV4-3	few	ASSQSDRDSSYEQY